The clone carrying this T cell receptor beta chain came up a few times. Its cognate antigen is unknown. The CDR3 has 15 amino acids. V lost 7 bases and J 0 bases, leaving 16 bases between the germline ends. Per the germline V gene, CDR1 is SGHTA and CDR2 is FQGNSA. Next came a second PCR, run for roughly 6 to 11 cycles, which used a sample-barcoded 5' primer along with a J-beta primer mix. TCRdb called the 5' RACE reads again in MiXCR, with one record for every CDR3 protein. This sample has roughly 1.4 million distinct CDR3 sequences, with approximately 60% found just once. Drawing of peripheral blood yielded roughly 9.3 milliliters from each donor. The data were taken from a study of blood T cells in healthy people across ages. Study-wide findings and caveats: When set beside aged donors, long-lived donors presented more naive CD4+ cells and higher diversity.

V usage is TRBV7-2 and J usage is TRBJ2-7, with D possibly called TRBD1 or TRBD2 (5 bases each). This TCR was recovered from a man aged 18-30 years in good health. The sequencing input was blood. CDR3 DNA: TGTGCCAGCAACTACCTAGCAGGGAGCTCCTACGAGCAGTACTTC. Encoded protein: CASNYLAGSSYEQYF.